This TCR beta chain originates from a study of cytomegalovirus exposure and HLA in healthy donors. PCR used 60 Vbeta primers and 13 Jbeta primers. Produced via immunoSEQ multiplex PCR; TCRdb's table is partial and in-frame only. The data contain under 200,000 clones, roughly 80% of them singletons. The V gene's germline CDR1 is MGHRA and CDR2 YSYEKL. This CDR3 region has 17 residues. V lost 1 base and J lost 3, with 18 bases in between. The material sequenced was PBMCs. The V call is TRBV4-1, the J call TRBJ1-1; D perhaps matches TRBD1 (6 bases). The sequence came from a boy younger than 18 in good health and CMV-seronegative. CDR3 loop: CASSQGSRSGAHTEAFF. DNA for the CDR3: TGCGCCAGCAGCCAAGGTTCCCGGTCAGGGGCGCACACTGAAGCTTTCTTT.